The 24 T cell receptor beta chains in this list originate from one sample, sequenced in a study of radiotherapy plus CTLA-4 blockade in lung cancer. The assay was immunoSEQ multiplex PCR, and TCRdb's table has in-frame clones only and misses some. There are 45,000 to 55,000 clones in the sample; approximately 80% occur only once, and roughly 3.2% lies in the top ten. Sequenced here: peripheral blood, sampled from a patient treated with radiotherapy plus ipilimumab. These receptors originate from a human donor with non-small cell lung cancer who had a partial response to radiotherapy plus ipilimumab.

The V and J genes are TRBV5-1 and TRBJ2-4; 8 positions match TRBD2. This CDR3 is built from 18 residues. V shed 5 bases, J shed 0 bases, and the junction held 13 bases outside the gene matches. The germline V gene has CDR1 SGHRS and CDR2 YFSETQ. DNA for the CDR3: TGCGCCAGCAGTCACACTAGCGGCGCCGGTCTAGCCAAAAACATTCAGTACTTC. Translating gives CASSHTSGAGLAKNIQYF.

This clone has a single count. CDR3 nucleotides: TGTGCCAGTAAACAGGGAATAAACACTGAAGCTTTCTTT. Translated: CASKQGINTEAFF. The chain couples TRBV6-5 to TRBJ1-1, with D possibly matching TRBD1 (6 bases). Trimming shortened V by 9 bases and J by 2 bases, and 13 bases separated the two germline ends. Looked up from germline, CDR1 is MNHEY and CDR2 is SVGAGI. The length of the CDR3 is 13 residues.

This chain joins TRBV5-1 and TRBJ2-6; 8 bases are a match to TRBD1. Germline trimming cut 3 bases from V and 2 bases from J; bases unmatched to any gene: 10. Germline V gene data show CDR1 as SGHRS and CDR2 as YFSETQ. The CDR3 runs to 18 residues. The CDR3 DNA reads TGCGCCAGCAGCTCCTCACAGGGGGGCGCCCCTGGGGCCAACGTCCTGACTTTC. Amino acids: CASSSSQGGAPGANVLTF.

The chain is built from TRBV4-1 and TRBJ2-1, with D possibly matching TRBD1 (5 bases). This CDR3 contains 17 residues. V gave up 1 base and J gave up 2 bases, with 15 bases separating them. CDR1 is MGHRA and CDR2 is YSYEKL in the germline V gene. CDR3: CASSQVHGQGTYNEQFF. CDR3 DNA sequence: TGCGCCAGCAGCCAAGTTCATGGCCAGGGAACCTACAATGAGCAGTTCTTC.

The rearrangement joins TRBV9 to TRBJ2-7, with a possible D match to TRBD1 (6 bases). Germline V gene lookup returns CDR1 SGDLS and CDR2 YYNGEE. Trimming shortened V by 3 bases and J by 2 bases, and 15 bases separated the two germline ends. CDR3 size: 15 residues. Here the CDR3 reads CASSAGDGRTYEQYF. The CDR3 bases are TGTGCCAGCAGCGCAGGGGACGGAAGAACCTACGAGCAGTACTTC.

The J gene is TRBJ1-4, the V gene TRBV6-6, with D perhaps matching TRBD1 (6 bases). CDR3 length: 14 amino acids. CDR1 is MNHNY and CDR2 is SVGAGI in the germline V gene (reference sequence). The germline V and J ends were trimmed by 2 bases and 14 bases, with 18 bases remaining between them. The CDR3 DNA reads TGTGCCAGCAGTTACGCAGAGCGGGGGCCGGGGCTGTTTTTT. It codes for CASSYAERGPGLFF.

CDR3 loop: CASSYGGGAADTQYF. The DNA of the CDR3 is TGTGCCAGCAGTTACGGCGGGGGGGCCGCAGATACGCAGTATTTT. The chain couples TRBV6-5 to TRBJ2-3; the match to TRBD2 covers 9 bases. The V gene's germline CDR1 is MNHEY and CDR2 SVGAGI. There are 15 residues in the CDR3. The V gene end was trimmed by 2 bases and the J gene end by 4 bases; junction bases not matched to a gene: 4.

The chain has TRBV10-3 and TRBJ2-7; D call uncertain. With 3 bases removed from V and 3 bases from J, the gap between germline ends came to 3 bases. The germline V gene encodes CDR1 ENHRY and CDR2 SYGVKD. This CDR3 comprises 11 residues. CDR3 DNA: TGTGCCATCAGTGACGTCTACGAGCAGTACTTC. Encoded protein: CAISDVYEQYF.

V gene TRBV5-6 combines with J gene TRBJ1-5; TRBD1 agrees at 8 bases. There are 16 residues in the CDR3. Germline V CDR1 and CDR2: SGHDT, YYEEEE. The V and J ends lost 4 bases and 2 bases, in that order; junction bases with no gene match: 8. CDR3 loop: CASSPGQGAGNQPQHF. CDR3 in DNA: TGTGCCAGCAGCCCGGGCCAGGGGGCGGGCAATCAGCCCCAGCATTTT. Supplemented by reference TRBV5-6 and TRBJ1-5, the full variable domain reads DAGVTQSPTHLIKTRGQQVTLRCSPKSGHDTVSWYQQALGQGPQFIFQYYEEEERQRGNFPDRFSGHQFPNYSSELNVNALLLGDSALYLCASSPGQGAGNQPQHFGDGTRLSIL.

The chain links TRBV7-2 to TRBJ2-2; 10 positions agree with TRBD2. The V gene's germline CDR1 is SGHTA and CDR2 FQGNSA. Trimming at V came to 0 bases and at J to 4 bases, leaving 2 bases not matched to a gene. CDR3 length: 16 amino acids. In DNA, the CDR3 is TGTGCCAGCAGCTTAGCTAGCGGGGGGACCACCGGGGAGCTGTTTTTT. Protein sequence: CASSLASGGTTGELFF.

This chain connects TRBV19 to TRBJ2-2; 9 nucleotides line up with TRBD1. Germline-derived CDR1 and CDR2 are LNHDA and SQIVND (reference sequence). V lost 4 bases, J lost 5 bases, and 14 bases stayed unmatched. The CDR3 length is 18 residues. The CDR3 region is CASSSPGTGRMGTGELFF. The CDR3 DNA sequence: TGTGCCAGTAGTAGTCCCGGGACAGGGCGAATGGGGACCGGGGAGCTGTTTTTT.

Written as DNA, the CDR3 is TGTGCCAGTAGTCGACCACGGGGTGAAGCTTTCTTT. Translation gives CASSRPRGEAFF. The chain carries TRBV19 and TRBJ1-1; no reliable D call. Germline CDR1 reads LNHDA; CDR2 reads SQIVND (reference sequence). Trimming cost V 5 bases and J 7 bases, with 11 bases left between them. This CDR3 region has 12 residues.

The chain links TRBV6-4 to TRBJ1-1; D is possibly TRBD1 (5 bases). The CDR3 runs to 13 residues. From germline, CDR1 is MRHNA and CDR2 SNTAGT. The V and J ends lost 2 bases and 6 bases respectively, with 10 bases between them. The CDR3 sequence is CASSDVVGAEAFF. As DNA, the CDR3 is TGTGCCAGCAGTGACGTGGTAGGGGCTGAAGCTTTCTTT.

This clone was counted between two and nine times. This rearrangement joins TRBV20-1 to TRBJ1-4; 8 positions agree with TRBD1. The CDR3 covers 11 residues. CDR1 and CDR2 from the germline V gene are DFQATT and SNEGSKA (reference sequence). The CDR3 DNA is TGCAGCGCAGGGGGCAAGGAAAAACTGTTTTTT. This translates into CSAGGKEKLFF.

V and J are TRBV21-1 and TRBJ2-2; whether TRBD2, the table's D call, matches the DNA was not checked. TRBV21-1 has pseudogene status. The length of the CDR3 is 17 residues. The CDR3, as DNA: TGTGCCAGCAGCAAAGAATCACTAGCGGAAAACACCGGGGAGCTGTTTTTT. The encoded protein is CASSKESLAENTGELFF.

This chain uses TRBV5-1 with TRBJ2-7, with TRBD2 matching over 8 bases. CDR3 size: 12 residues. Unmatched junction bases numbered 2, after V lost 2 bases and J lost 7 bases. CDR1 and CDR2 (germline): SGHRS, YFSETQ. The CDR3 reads CASSLGTREQYF. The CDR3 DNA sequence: TGCGCCAGCAGCTTAGGGACTAGGGAGCAGTACTTC.

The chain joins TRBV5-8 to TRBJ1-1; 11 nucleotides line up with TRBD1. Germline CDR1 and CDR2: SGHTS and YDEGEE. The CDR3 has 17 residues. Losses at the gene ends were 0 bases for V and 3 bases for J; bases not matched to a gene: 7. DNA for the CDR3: TGTGCCAGCAGCTTGGGATTGGACAGGGGGCAGGACACTGAAGCTTTCTTT. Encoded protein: CASSLGLDRGQDTEAFF.

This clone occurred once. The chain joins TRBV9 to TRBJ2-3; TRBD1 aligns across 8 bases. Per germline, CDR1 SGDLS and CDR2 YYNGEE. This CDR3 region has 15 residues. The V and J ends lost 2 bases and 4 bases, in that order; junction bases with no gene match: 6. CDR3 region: CASSVQGAVADTQYF. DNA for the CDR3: TGTGCCAGCAGCGTGCAGGGGGCGGTCGCAGATACGCAGTATTTT.

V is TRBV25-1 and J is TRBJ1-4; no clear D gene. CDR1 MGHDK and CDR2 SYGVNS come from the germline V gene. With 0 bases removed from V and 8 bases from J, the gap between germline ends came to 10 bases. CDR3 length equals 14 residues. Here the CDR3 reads CASSEYTEREKLFF. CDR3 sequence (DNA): TGTGCCAGCAGTGAATATACTGAGCGGGAAAAACTGTTTTTT.

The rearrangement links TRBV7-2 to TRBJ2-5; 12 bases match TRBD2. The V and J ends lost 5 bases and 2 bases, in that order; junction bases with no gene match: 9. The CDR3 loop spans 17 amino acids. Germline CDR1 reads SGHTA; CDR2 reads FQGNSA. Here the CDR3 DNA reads TGTGCCAGCAGCCCCCCGGGCCTAGCGGGGGGGCAAGAGACCCAGTACTTC. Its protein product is CASSPPGLAGGQETQYF.

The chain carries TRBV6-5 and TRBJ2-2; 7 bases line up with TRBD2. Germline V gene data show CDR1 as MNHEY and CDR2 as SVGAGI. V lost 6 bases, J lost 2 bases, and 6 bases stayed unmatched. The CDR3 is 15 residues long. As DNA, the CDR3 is TGTGCCAGCAGCCCGACGGGGGGTAACACCGGGGAGCTGTTTTTT. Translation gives CASSPTGGNTGELFF.

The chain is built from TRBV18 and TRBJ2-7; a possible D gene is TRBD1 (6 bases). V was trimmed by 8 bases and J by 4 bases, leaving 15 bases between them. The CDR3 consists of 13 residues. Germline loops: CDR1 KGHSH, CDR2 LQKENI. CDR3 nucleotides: TGTGCCAGCGAGGAAGGGGGTGGTTACGAGCAGTACTTC. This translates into CASEEGGGYEQYF.

The CDR3 nucleotides are TGTGCCAGCAGTTTATCCGGGGTCAACGCGCAGTACTTC. It specifies CASSLSGVNAQYF. J is TRBJ2-7 and V is TRBV28, with D maybe TRBD2 (5 bases). Germline CDR1 reads MDHEN; CDR2 reads SYDVKM. V lost 1 base and J lost 9, with 13 bases in between. The CDR3 is made up of 13 amino acids.

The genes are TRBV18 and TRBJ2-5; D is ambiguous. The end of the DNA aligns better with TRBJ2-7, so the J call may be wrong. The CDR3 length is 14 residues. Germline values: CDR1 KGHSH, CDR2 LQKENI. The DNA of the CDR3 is TGTGCCAGCTCACCATGGTCAGACTCCTACGAGCAGTACTTC. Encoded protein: CASSPWSDSYEQYF.